This TCR beta chain was sequenced for a study of T cells in Graves' hyperthyroidism and ophthalmopathy. Those with hyperthyroidism were 18 to 65 years old, newly diagnosed, and ill for under 2 months. Diagnoses were made from clinical symptoms, serum measures (thyroxine and TRAb), thyroid ultrasound and orbital computed tomography. This clonotype was observed a handful of times. Antigen: not known. V gave up 0 bases and J gave up 4 bases, with 12 bases separating them. The CDR3 consists of 15 residues. In germline, CDR1 is LGHDT, CDR2 YNNKEL (reference sequence). RNA transcripts yielded amplified TCR beta CDR3 regions. Using the HTBI primer set, a first-round RT-PCR was run on the TCR CDR3. TCRdb re-analysed the multiplex PCR reads in MiXCR, keeping a single row per CDR3 protein. This table has 730,000 or so distinct CDR3 sequences, 18% appearing once. Findings of the study overall: Blood also showed most of the thyroid clonotypes that were expanded above 0.001. Ophthalmopathy stood apart from stable hyperthyroidism in a 13 V-J model.

The TCR originated in a woman aged 45-65 years with Graves' hyperthyroidism that later progressed to Graves' ophthalmopathy. The sequenced sample was blood. The V and J genes are TRBV3-1 and TRBJ1-1, with D tentatively TRBD1 (6 bases). In DNA, the CDR3 is TGTGCCAGCAGCCAAGATTGGAACAGGGTCACTGAAGCTTTCTTT. Translation gives CASSQDWNRVTEAFF.